This T cell receptor beta chain was sequenced during a study of vaccination effects on CD4 cells after COVID-19. Findings of the study overall: The study, lacking early post-infection timepoints, had few convalescent patients. Marked contraction was observed in infection-induced and vaccine-induced clones late after vaccination.

Assay used: immunoSEQ multiplex PCR; TCRdb lists only in-frame clones, some missing. In the table there are 35,000 to 45,000 clones, around 75% of which are singletons. Pools of viral peptides were used by the ViraFEST assay to expand antigen-specific CD4+ T cells ahead of sequencing. At the end of about 10 days of culture, CD4+ T cells were isolated. This individual tested PCR-positive for SARS-CoV-2 infection between March and December 2020. PBMC cultures contained two million cells per well, about 10 IU/ml IL-2 and around 9.3 ug/ml peptides. IL-2 medium took the place of half the medium on both days 3 and 7. In regard to this clone: Its antigen is not known.

This receptor was taken from a human donor who had a prior SARS-CoV-2 infection. The sample here was CD4+ T cells from PBMCs cultured with a peptide pool, taken before COVID-19 vaccination.

CDR3: CASRTQTGVNYGYTF. DNA for the CDR3: TGTGCCAGTAGGACCCAAACAGGGGTGAACTATGGCTACACCTTC. The chain is built from TRBV19 and TRBJ1-2; 7 bases fit TRBD1. This CDR3 has 15 amino acids. The germline V gene has CDR1 LNHDA and CDR2 SQIVND (reference sequence). The J segment lost 2 bases and the V segment lost 6 bases, leaving 9 bases of the junction unmatched.